The next 19 T cell receptor beta chains were all read from a single sample in a study of T-cell memory formation after mild COVID-19. TCRdb itself ran the 5' RACE reads through MiXCR, one entry per CDR3 protein. The sample has hundreds of thousands of distinct CDR3 sequences, roughly 13% seen once; the top ten hold around a fifth. Sequencing was done on a sample of PBMCs or a T cell subset sorted from them (not recorded which). The source is a man aged 18 to 29 who had mild COVID-19 (a few samples of this study predate the infection). Cell type and time point are not known.

This clonotype was observed a few times. CDR3 region: CSARQGRTEAFF. Here the CDR3 DNA reads TGCAGCGCCCGACAGGGGAGAACTGAAGCTTTCTTT. V is TRBV29-1 and J is TRBJ1-1; 8 bases are a match to TRBD1. With 7 bases clipped from V and 5 bases from J, the junction kept 6 bases outside the gene matches. This CDR3 has 12 amino acids. The germline CDR1 and CDR2 sequences are SQVTM and ANQGSEA.

This clonotype was observed many times. V gene TRBV4-1 combines with J gene TRBJ2-1; D tentatively reads TRBD1 or TRBD2 (6 bases each). V dropped 1 base and J dropped 8 bases, with 18 bases sitting between them. The CDR3 runs 16 residues. Germline CDR1 MGHRA, CDR2 YSYEKL. CDR3 loop: CASSQAHPGATHEQFF. The CDR3 DNA is TGCGCCAGCAGCCAAGCGCATCCGGGGGCCACCCATGAGCAGTTCTTC.

This clonotype was recorded at least ten times. The J gene is TRBJ2-2, the V gene TRBV7-9, with a possible D match to TRBD1 (6 bases). V gave up 3 bases and J gave up 3 bases, with 8 bases separating them. The CDR3 extends over 14 amino acids. Germline CDR1 is SEHNR and CDR2 is FQNEAQ (reference sequence). This CDR3 is CASSFNRDTGELFF. CDR3 bases: TGTGCCAGCAGCTTTAACAGGGACACCGGGGAGCTGTTTTTT.

V and J are TRBV29-1 and TRBJ2-2; 8 bases line up with TRBD2. CDR1 SQVTM and CDR2 ANQGSEA come from the germline V gene. This CDR3 is built from 15 residues. V trimming: 5 bases; J trimming: 3 bases; junction bases outside the gene matches: 8. In DNA, the CDR3 is TGCAGCGTTTCTCCGGGGGGGCCGGACACCGGGGAGCTGTTTTTT. Amino acids: CSVSPGGPDTGELFF.

This clonotype was found a few times. This chain connects TRBV6-5 to TRBJ2-5, with 7 positions matching TRBD2. CDR3 size: 14 residues. J lost 5 bases, V lost 5 bases, and 8 bases had no gene match. Germline loops: CDR1 MNHEY, CDR2 SVGAGI. The CDR3 DNA is TGTGCCAGCAGTCTGGGGGGGGTGGCCGAGACCCAGTACTTC. Translated: CASSLGGVAETQYF.

The table lists this clonotype with many counts. This chain joins TRBV6-6 and TRBJ2-1, with a tentative D call TRBD2 (5 bases). The CDR3 covers 15 residues. V was cut by 4 bases and J by 2 bases, with 12 bases left in between. Per the germline V gene, CDR1 is MNHNY and CDR2 is SVGAGI (reference sequence). The CDR3: CASSSEDEPYNEQFF. In nucleotides, the CDR3 is TGTGCCAGCAGTTCGGAGGATGAGCCCTACAATGAGCAGTTCTTC.

The V call is TRBV7-9, the J call TRBJ1-1, with D uncertain. This CDR3 region has 15 residues. Deletions cut 1 base from V and 1 base from J, with 10 bases between. Germline CDR1 and CDR2: SEHNR and FQNEAQ (reference sequence). The CDR3 loop reads CASSLGVSRNTEAFF. Here the CDR3 DNA reads TGTGCCAGCAGCTTAGGTGTCTCTCGGAACACTGAAGCTTTCTTT. Supplemented by reference TRBV7-9 and TRBJ1-1, the full variable domain reads DTGVSQNPRHKITKRGQNVTFRCDPISEHNRLYWYRQTLGQGPEFLTYFQNEAQLEKSRLLSDRFSAERPKGSFSTLEIQRTEQGDSAMYLCASSLGVSRNTEAFFGQGTRLTVV.

The J gene is TRBJ1-2, the V gene TRBV6-6; 8 bases line up with TRBD1. J was trimmed by 4 bases and V by 2 bases; bases with no gene match: 6. CDR1 and CDR2 from the germline V gene are MNHNY and SVGAGI (reference sequence). This CDR3 region has 15 residues. The CDR3 spells CASSYQLGTGYGYTF. The CDR3 bases are TGTGCCAGCAGTTACCAACTGGGGACAGGCTATGGCTACACCTTC.

The table lists this clonotype with many counts. The chain recombines TRBV6-6 with TRBJ2-7; perhaps TRBD1 as D (5 bases). The CDR3 sequence is 16 residues long. The germline V gene encodes CDR1 MNHNY and CDR2 SVGAGI (reference sequence). Trimming cost V 4 bases and J 1 base, with 17 bases left between them. The CDR3 bases are TGTGCCAGCAGTTCAGCCCTAGGGGATGGGTCCTACGAGCAGTACTTC. It codes for CASSSALGDGSYEQYF.

The DNA of the CDR3 is TGTGCCAGCACCCTCGGAGCGGGGGGGAGTTTTGAGACCCAGTACTTC. Protein product: CASTLGAGGSFETQYF. The rearrangement links TRBV11-1 to TRBJ2-5; 10 bases agree with TRBD2. CDR1 is SGHAT and CDR2 is FQDESV in the germline V gene (reference sequence). The CDR3 has 16 amino acids. Unmatched junction bases numbered 13, after V lost 7 bases and J lost 5 bases. Complete variable domain (other parts from reference TRBV11-1 and TRBJ2-5): EAEVAQSPRYKITEKSQAVAFWCDPISGHATLYWYRQILGQGPELLVQFQDESVVDDSQLPKDRFSAERLKGVDSTLKIQPAELGDSAMYLCASTLGAGGSFETQYFGPGTRLLVL.

The rearrangement links TRBV30 to TRBJ1-1; D remains ambiguous. V gave up 4 bases and J gave up 1 base, with 13 bases separating them. This CDR3 is 14 amino acids long. Germline V lookup: CDR1 GTSNPN, CDR2 SVGIG (reference sequence). The CDR3: CAWNTGQANTEAFF. The CDR3 DNA reads as TGTGCCTGGAATACGGGTCAAGCGAACACTGAAGCTTTCTTT.

This clonotype was counted only a few times. The chain links TRBV11-2 to TRBJ2-1; D remains ambiguous. The CDR3 totals 14 residues. V was shortened by 5 bases and J by 13 bases, with 21 bases between the two germline ends. Looked up from germline, CDR1 is SGHAT and CDR2 is FQNNGV. Written as DNA, the CDR3 is TGTGCCAGCAGCCTAAAGAGCTCTTGGGATTTCCAGTTCTTC. Translated, it gives CASSLKSSWDFQFF.

There are many counts of this clonotype. The chain joins TRBV6-5 to TRBJ2-7, with TRBD1 matching 7 bases. Trimming took 6 bases from V and 2 from J; bases not matched to a gene: 4. Germline V gives CDR1 MNHEY, CDR2 SVGAGI. CDR3 length equals 13 residues. CDR3 region: CASSQGVAYEQYF. The CDR3 DNA reads as TGTGCCAGCAGCCAGGGGGTCGCCTACGAGCAGTACTTC.

This clonotype was seen only a few times. This sequence joins TRBV6-5 and TRBJ2-2, with no clear D. V was pared by 5 bases and J by 3 bases, with 13 bases between. Germline CDR1 reads MNHEY; CDR2 reads SVGAGI. The CDR3 is 15 residues long. DNA of the CDR3: TGTGCCAGCAGTGAGCGCGAGAGCTACACCGGGGAGCTGTTTTTT. Its protein is CASSERESYTGELFF.

At least ten counts were recorded for this clonotype. The genes are TRBV2 and TRBJ2-3; either TRBD1 or TRBD2 may fit D (5 bases each). This CDR3 has 14 amino acids. Germline-derived CDR1 and CDR2 are SNHLY and FYNNEI. V was pared by 10 bases and J by 2 bases, with 16 bases between. CDR3: CATTPEGHTDTQYF. CDR3 DNA sequence: TGTGCCACCACCCCCGAGGGGCACACAGATACGCAGTATTTT. The full variable domain, with the rest looked up from reference TRBV2 and TRBJ2-3, is EPEVTQTPSHQVTQMGQEVILRCVPISNHLYFYWYRQILGQKVEFLVSFYNNEISEKSEIFDDQFSVERPDGSNFTLKIRSTKLEDSAMYFCATTPEGHTDTQYFGPGTRLTVL.

This clonotype was seen a handful of times. CDR3 DNA: TGTGCCAGCAGCTTACCCCCGGCGGAGCAGTTCTTC. Translating gives CASSLPPAEQFF. This chain links TRBV11-2 with TRBJ2-1; D gene uncertain. Trimming stripped 2 bases from V and 10 bases from J, with 9 bases between. In germline, CDR1 is SGHAT, CDR2 FQNNGV. The CDR3 is made up of 12 amino acids.

There are a few counts of this clonotype. The V and J genes are TRBV5-1 and TRBJ2-1; 10 bases agree with TRBD2. Trimming removed 0 bases from V and 2 bases from J; junction bases left unmatched: 11. The CDR3 extends over 19 amino acids. Germline loops: CDR1 SGHRS, CDR2 YFSETQ. Here the CDR3 DNA reads TGCGCCAGCAGCTTGGAGGGGCTAGCGGGGGTAAAGCCCTACAATGAGCAGTTCTTC. This gives the protein CASSLEGLAGVKPYNEQFF. Using reference TRBV5-1 and TRBJ2-1 for the parts outside the CDR3, the full variable domain is KAGVTQTPRYLIKTRGQQVTLSCSPISGHRSVSWYQQTPGQGLQFLFEYFSETQRNKGNFPGRFSGRQFSNSRSEMNVSTLELGDSALYLCASSLEGLAGVKPYNEQFFGPGTRLTVL.

The CDR3 region has the DNA TGCAGTGCAACCTCCGGGACAGGGGTTTCACTTCCCCAGCATTTT. Translation: CSATSGTGVSLPQHF. The chain has TRBV20-1 and TRBJ1-5; TRBD1 matches 10 bases. J lost 10 bases, V lost 6 bases, and 15 bases had no gene match. Germline V gene sequence: CDR1 DFQATT, CDR2 SNEGSKA (reference sequence). The CDR3 loop spans 15 amino acids.

The chain employs TRBV25-1 and TRBJ1-2; D unclear. The CDR3 extends over 13 amino acids. Germline-derived CDR1 and CDR2 are MGHDK and SYGVNS. Trimming removed 5 bases from V and 7 bases from J, with 14 bases in between. The CDR3 here is CASSMRNIRGYTF. Here the CDR3 DNA reads TGTGCCAGCAGTATGAGAAACATTCGTGGCTACACCTTC.